This entry lists 3 T cell receptor beta chains sequenced from one sample in a study of Graves' ophthalmopathy and Graves' hyperthyroidism. The study amplified TCR beta CDR3 regions using RNA transcripts. The workflow started with a first-round RT-PCR run with HTBI primers and then moved on to a second-round multiplex PCR. TCRdb itself ran the multiplex PCR reads through MiXCR, one entry per CDR3 protein. The table shows about 220,000 distinct CDR3 sequences, with roughly 21% occurring only once. Specimen: peripheral blood. The source is a woman aged 45-60 years with Graves' ophthalmopathy.

This clonotype was detected ten times or more. This sequence joins TRBV19 and TRBJ1-1; D not resolved. Looked up from germline, CDR1 is LNHDA and CDR2 is SQIVND (reference sequence). The CDR3 contains 13 residues. V lost 5 bases to trimming and J lost 4 bases, with 11 bases between them. The CDR3 here is CASSWRVGTEAFF. CDR3 bases: TGTGCCAGTAGTTGGCGGGTCGGCACTGAAGCTTTCTTT.

In its sample, this clonotype was seen many times. The gene calls are TRBV6-1 and TRBJ2-4; 7 bases align to TRBD2. The CDR3 consists of 15 residues. V trimming: 6 bases; J trimming: 0 bases; junction bases outside the gene matches: 5. Germline V lookup: CDR1 MNHNS, CDR2 SASEGT. CDR3 loop: CASRDVAGAKNIQYF. The CDR3 nucleotides are TGTGCCAGCAGGGACGTAGCGGGAGCCAAAAACATTCAGTACTTC.

Concerning this clonotype itself: Likely a read error: the CDR3 ends without its conserved phenylalanine or tryptophan. The V call is TRBV18, the J call TRBJ2-7; D is ambiguous. V dropped 4 bases and J dropped 3 bases, with 7 bases sitting between them. This CDR3 is 12 amino acids long. The germline V gene has CDR1 KGHSH and CDR2 LQKENI. CDR3 in amino acids: CASSQGIYEQYL. Written as DNA, the CDR3 is TGTGCCAGCTCACAGGGTATCTACGAGCAGTACCTC.